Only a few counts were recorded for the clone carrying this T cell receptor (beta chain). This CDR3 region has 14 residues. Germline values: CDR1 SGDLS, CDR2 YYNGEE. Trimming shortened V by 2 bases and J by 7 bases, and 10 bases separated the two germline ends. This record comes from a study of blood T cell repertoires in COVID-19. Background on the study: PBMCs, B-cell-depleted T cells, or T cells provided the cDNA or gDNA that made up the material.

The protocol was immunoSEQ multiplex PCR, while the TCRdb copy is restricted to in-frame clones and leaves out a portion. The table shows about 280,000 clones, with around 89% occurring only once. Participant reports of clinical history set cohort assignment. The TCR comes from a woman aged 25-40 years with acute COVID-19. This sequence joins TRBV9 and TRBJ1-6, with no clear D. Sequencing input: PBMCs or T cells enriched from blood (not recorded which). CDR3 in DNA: TGTGCCAGCAGCGTTGAGGGAGAGAATTCACCCCTCCACTTT. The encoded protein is CASSVEGENSPLHF.